This TCR beta chain stems from a study of beta chain features in type 1 diabetes. Study-level results: In comparison with healthy donors, patients had naive, central memory and Treg TCRB repertoires that appeared more similar.

The isolated RNA, all of it, was reverse transcribed, so expressed TCRB transcripts were what got sequenced. TCRdb keeps only in-frame clones here, not all; method: immunoSEQ multiplex PCR. Among about 260,000 clones, 55% to 70% were seen once, and the ten largest hold approximately 0.053%. Note on this clone: The antigen is not known.

Via the markers CD45RO/CCR7/CD25/CD127/CD95/CD27, stem cell-like memory, regulatory, central memory and naive CD4+ cells were sorted. The sequencing sample was made of naive CD4+ T cells from blood. The receptor's source is a man in his thirties or forties in good health.

CDR3 nucleotide sequence: TGCGCCAGCAGCTTGGCCAGCGCGAGCGGGGGCCTGGGTGAGCAGTTCTTC. It translates to CASSLASASGGLGEQFF. The chain employs TRBV5-1 and TRBJ2-1; 8 bases are shared with TRBD2. The CDR3 covers 17 residues. The V gene's germline CDR1 is SGHRS and CDR2 YFSETQ. V shed 0 bases, J shed 9 bases, and the junction held 14 bases outside the gene matches.